The present TCR beta chain was sequenced within a study of blood T cell repertoires in COVID-19. Study details: T cells, B-cell-depleted T cells, or PBMCs supplied cDNA or gDNA.

Between the trimmed V and J ends, which lost 4 bases and 7 bases, there was a span of 9 bases. The CDR3 spans 11 residues. Per the original data handling: Amplification of reference gene primers provided the estimated nucleated cell counts. TCRdb's copy holds only in-frame clones and misses some; the assay was immunoSEQ multiplex PCR. D and trimming were read from the DNA, whereas the V and J calls and clone size are those reported in that table. The table has more than 65,000 clones, 87% seen once. The sequencing sample was made of peripheral blood. This sequence originates from a man aged 45-65 years with active COVID-19. This chain links TRBV5-3 with TRBJ2-7; D is unresolved. TRBV5-3 is identified as an open reading frame with a role that is uncertain. The CDR3 DNA reads as TGTGCCAGAAGCCCTCCGCGAGAGCAGTACTTC. This gives the protein CARSPPREQYF.